The T cell receptor beta chain under discussion was sequenced for a study of blood T cell repertoires in COVID-19. The CDR3 sequence is 15 residues long. The germline V and J ends were trimmed by 1 base and 4 bases, with 13 bases remaining between them. CDR1 is LGHNA, CDR2 YSLEER, per germline. Original methodology: By means of reference gene primer amplification, nucleated cell counts were estimated. Produced via immunoSEQ multiplex PCR; TCRdb's table is partial and in-frame only. V and J calls and clone size are copied from that table; D and trimming were computed from the DNA. Among 250,000 or so clones listed, approximately 91% were seen once. Participants were placed into cohorts based on the clinical history they reported.

The chain uses TRBV4-3 and TRBJ1-2; D remains unclear. The material sequenced was PBMCs or T cells enriched from blood (not recorded which). The clonotype comes from a human donor in a cohort exposed to, infected with or recovered from COVID-19 (not recorded which). The donor label of this sample is uncertain. Written as DNA, the CDR3 is TGCGCCAGCAGCCAAGGTCACGTGGTCAGCTATGGCTACACCTTC. Amino acids: CASSQGHVVSYGYTF.